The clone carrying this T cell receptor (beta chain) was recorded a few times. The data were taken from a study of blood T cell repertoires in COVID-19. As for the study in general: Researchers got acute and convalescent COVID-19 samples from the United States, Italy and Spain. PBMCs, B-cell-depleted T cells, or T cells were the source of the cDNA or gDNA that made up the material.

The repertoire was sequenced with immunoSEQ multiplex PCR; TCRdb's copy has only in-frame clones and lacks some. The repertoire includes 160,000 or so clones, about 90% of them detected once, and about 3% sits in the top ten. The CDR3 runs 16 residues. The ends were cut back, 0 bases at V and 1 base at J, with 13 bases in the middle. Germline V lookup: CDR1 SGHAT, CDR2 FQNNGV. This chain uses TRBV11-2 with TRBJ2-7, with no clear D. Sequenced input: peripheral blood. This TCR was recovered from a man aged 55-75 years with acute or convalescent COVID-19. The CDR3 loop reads CASSLDQKRASYEQYF. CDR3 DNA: TGTGCCAGCAGCTTAGATCAAAAGCGTGCATCCTACGAGCAGTACTTC.